Given below is one T cell receptor beta chain in context. The data derive from a study of CD8+ T cells in alopecia areata. The V gene's germline CDR1 is SGHAT and CDR2 FQNNGV. The CDR3 has 17 amino acids. J gave up 3 bases and V 1 base, and 8 bases lay outside the gene matches. Sorting of CD4+ and CD8+ T cells was performed on PBMCs. Following RNA extraction, reverse transcription yielded cDNA that acted as the sequencing template. Sequenced by immunoSEQ multiplex PCR; TCRdb stores in-frame clones only, minus some. The sample carries 120,000 to 150,000 clones, 87% recorded once. The receptor was derived from a human donor with alopecia areata. V usage is TRBV11-2 and J usage is TRBJ1-2; 10 bases agree with TRBD1. The sample consisted of CD8+ T cells sorted from blood, taken at week 0. CDR3 region: CASSLAVGTGVYYGYTF. The CDR3, as DNA: TGTGCCAGCAGCTTAGCGGTTGGGACAGGGGTTTACTATGGCTACACCTTC.